Sequencing of this TCR beta chain was carried out in a study of T cells after yellow fever vaccination. Study observations and caveats: Clonotype sharing between CD4 and CD8 compartments was small.

A 5'RACE template-switching step, the method used to make TCR cDNA, added a universal primer site and UMIs. Each CDR3 protein gets one entry after TCRdb re-called the 5' RACE reads with MiXCR. Of 200,000 to 250,000 distinct CDR3 sequences listed, 3% to 4% are singletons. V lost 4 bases and J lost 2; bases outside the gene matches: 3. This CDR3 is built from 15 residues. In germline, CDR1 is SGHTA, CDR2 FQGNSA. This clonotype was seen more than once but under ten times. Its antigen is unidentified. The source material was CD4+ T cells sorted from PBMCs, sampled 10 days after the yellow fever booster vaccination. The sequence derives from a man aged 18 to 29 who received the YFV17D yellow fever vaccine. The rearrangement links TRBV7-2 to TRBJ2-3; 10 nucleotides agree with TRBD2. For the CDR3, the DNA is TGTGCCAGCAGCTCCACTAGCGGGGTCACAGATACGCAGTATTTT. Protein product: CASSSTSGVTDTQYF.